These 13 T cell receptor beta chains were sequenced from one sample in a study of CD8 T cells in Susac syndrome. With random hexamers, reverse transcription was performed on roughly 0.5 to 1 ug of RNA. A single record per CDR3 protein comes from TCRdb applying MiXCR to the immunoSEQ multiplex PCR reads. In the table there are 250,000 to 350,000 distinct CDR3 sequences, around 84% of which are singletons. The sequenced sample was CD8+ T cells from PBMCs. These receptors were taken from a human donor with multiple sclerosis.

CDR3 protein: CAWSYGGGYTF. The CDR3 DNA reads as TGTGCCTGGAGCTACGGTGGTGGCTACACCTTC. This rearrangement joins TRBV30 to TRBJ1-2; D uncertain. Trimming removed 3 bases from V and 7 bases from J, with 9 bases in between. The CDR3 runs 11 residues. Looked up from germline, CDR1 is GTSNPN and CDR2 is SVGIG (reference sequence).

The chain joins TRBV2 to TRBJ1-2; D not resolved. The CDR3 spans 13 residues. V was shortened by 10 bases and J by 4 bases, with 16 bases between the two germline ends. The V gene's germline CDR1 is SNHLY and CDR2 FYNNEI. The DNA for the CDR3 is TGTGCCATCAATCCTTCGGGTGGCTATGGCTACACCTTC. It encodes CAINPSGGYGYTF.

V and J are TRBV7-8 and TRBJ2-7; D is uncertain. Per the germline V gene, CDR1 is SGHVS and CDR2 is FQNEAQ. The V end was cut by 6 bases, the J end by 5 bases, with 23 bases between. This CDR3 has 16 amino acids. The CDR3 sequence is CASSSSVGSQDDEQYF. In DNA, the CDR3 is TGTGCCAGCAGTTCATCCGTCGGGTCCCAGGATGACGAGCAGTACTTC.

The CDR3 loop is CASSPPDAYEQYF. The CDR3 DNA reads TGTGCCAGTAGTCCCCCAGACGCCTACGAGCAGTACTTC. The chain joins TRBV19 to TRBJ2-7; D is ambiguous. With 5 bases removed from V and 2 bases from J, the gap between germline ends came to 10 bases. CDR1 is LNHDA, CDR2 SQIVND, per germline (reference sequence). This CDR3 region has 13 residues.

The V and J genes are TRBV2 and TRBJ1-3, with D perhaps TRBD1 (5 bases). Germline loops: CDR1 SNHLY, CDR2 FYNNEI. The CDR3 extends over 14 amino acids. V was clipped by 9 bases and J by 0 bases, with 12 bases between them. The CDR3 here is CARPGGSSGNTIYF. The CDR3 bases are TGTGCCAGACCTGGGGGGAGCTCTGGAAACACCATATATTTT.

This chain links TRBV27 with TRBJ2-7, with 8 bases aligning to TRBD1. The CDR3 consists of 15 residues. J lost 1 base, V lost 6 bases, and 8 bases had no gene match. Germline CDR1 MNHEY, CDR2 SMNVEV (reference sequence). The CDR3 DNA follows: TGTGCCAGCAGACGTACAGGGGGTCGGTCCTACGAGCAGTACTTC. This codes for CASRRTGGRSYEQYF.

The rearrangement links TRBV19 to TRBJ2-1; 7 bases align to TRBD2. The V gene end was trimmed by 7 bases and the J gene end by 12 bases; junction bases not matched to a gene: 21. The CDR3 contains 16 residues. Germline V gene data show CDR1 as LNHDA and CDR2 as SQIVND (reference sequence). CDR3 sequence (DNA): TGTGCCAGTATGGGGGAAGTGGCGGGAGCTTTAGTTGCGCAGTTCTTC. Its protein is CASMGEVAGALVAQFF.

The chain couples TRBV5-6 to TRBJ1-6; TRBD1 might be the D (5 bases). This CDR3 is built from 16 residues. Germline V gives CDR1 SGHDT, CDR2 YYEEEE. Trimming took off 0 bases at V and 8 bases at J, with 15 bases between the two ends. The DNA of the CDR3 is TGTGCCAGCAGCTTGGCGGGGGTCCCAACTTATTCACCCCTCCACTTT. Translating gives CASSLAGVPTYSPLHF.

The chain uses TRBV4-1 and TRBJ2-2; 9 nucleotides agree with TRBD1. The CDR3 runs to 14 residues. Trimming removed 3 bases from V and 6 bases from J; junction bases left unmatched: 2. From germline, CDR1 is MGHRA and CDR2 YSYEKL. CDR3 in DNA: TGCGCCAGCAGCCAGGGACAGGGATCCGGGGAGCTGTTTTTT. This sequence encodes CASSQGQGSGELFF.

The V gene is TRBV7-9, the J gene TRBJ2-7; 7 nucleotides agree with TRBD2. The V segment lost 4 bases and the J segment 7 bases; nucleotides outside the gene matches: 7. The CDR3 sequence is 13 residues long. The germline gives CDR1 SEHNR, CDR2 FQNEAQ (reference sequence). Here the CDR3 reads CASSWAGVGEQYF. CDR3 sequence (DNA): TGTGCCAGCAGCTGGGCGGGAGTTGGTGAGCAGTACTTC.

CDR3 nucleotide sequence: TGTGCCAGCAGCTCCGTAGCGGGAGCTAAAGGAGATACGCAGTATTTT. The encoded protein is CASSSVAGAKGDTQYF. V is TRBV7-3 and J is TRBJ2-3, with 9 nucleotides matching TRBD2. The CDR3 is made up of 16 amino acids. The V gene end was trimmed by 4 bases and the J gene end by 5 bases; junction bases not matched to a gene: 10. Germline-derived CDR1 and CDR2 are SGHTA and FQGTGA.

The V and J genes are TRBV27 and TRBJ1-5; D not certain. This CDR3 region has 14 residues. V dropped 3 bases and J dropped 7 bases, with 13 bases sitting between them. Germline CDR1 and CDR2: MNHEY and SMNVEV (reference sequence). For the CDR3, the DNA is TGTGCCAGCAGTTTCCTGGGCTCCGGGCAGCCCCAGCATTTT. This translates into CASSFLGSGQPQHF.

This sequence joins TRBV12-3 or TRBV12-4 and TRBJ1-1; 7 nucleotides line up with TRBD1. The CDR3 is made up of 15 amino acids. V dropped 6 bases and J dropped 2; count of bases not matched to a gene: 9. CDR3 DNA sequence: TGTGCCAGCAGCCCCCCAACAGGGGCCAACACTGAAGCTTTCTTT. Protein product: CASSPPTGANTEAFF.